The 13 T cell receptor beta chains below come from one sample, sequenced in a study of PD-L1 blockade in urothelial cancer. Time point meaning: pretreatment peripheral blood. Assay used: immunoSEQ multiplex PCR; TCRdb lists only in-frame clones, some missing. The sample records roughly 63,000 clones, about four fifths being singletons. The input for sequencing was PBMCs, taken around atezolizumab (anti-PD-L1) treatment. These receptors originate from a man between 65 and 79 years old with urothelial cancer.

The chain combines TRBV9 with TRBJ2-7; 8 bases are shared with TRBD1. This CDR3 spans 13 amino acids. V trimming: 4 bases; J trimming: 6 bases; junction bases outside the gene matches: 6. CDR1 and CDR2 (germline): SGDLS, YYNGEE. The CDR3 here is CASSNGQGSEQYF. DNA of the CDR3: TGTGCCAGCAGCAATGGACAGGGCTCCGAGCAGTACTTC.

The chain links TRBV5-8 to TRBJ2-7; 10 bases are a match to TRBD2. V lost 2 bases and J lost 2; bases outside the gene matches: 1. Per germline, CDR1 SGHTS and CDR2 YDEGEE. The CDR3 is made up of 14 amino acids. In DNA, the CDR3 is TGTGCCAGCAGCTTAGCGGGAGGGCCCTACGAGCAGTACTTC. Its protein is CASSLAGGPYEQYF.

This chain uses TRBV6-5 with TRBJ2-3, with 8 bases that match TRBD2. The CDR3 sequence is 15 residues long. CDR1 MNHEY and CDR2 SVGAGI come from the germline V gene. Losses at the gene ends were 0 bases for V and 5 bases for J; bases not matched to a gene: 4. CDR3 nucleotide sequence: TGTGCCAGCAGTTACTCTCCGGGAGGGCGAGATACGCAGTATTTT. Translating it yields CASSYSPGGRDTQYF.

V usage is TRBV12-5 and J usage is TRBJ2-7, with TRBD2 identical over 7 bases. CDR1 LGHNT and CDR2 FRNRAP come from the germline V gene. V shed 3 bases and J 5 bases; nucleotides not matched to a gene: 7. The CDR3 loop spans 14 amino acids. The CDR3 loop reads CASGFFLAAHEQYF. The DNA of the CDR3 is TGTGCTAGTGGTTTCTTCCTAGCGGCCCACGAGCAGTACTTC.

This chain links TRBV19 with TRBJ1-5; D is uncertain. The V end lost 5 bases, the J end lost 5 bases, and 16 bases lay between the germline ends. Germline V gene data show CDR1 as LNHDA and CDR2 as SQIVND (reference sequence). The CDR3 consists of 15 residues. CDR3 sequence: CASSLGRSDYQPQHF. In nucleotides, the CDR3 is TGTGCCAGTAGTCTAGGACGTAGCGATTATCAGCCCCAGCATTTT.

This clone was seen only a few times. The V call is TRBV19, the J call TRBJ1-5, with no clear D. With 3 bases removed from V and 0 bases from J, the gap between germline ends came to 9 bases. Germline V gives CDR1 LNHDA, CDR2 SQIVND (reference sequence). The CDR3 consists of 15 residues. CDR3 loop: CASSIIGASNQPQHF. The CDR3 DNA reads as TGTGCCAGTAGTATTATCGGAGCTAGCAATCAGCCCCAGCATTTT.

By its share, this clone is medium-sized. The chain employs TRBV6-4 and TRBJ2-1; D perhaps matches TRBD2 (5 bases). The germline V gene has CDR1 MRHNA and CDR2 SNTAGT. Trimming left V 6 bases short and J 7 bases short, with 13 bases between. The CDR3 is made up of 13 amino acids. The CDR3 region has the DNA TGTGCCAGCAGCCAGGAGGATAGAAATGAGCAGTTCTTC. Its protein product is CASSQEDRNEQFF.

The chain joins TRBV5-5 to TRBJ1-1, with 7 bases that match TRBD1. The CDR3 length is 14 residues. The V gene end was trimmed by 5 bases and the J gene end by 5 bases; junction bases not matched to a gene: 9. Germline V gene sequence: CDR1 SGHKS, CDR2 YYEKEE (reference sequence). The CDR3 region has the DNA TGTGCCAGCAGTTTCACAGGGGTACTGACTGAAGCTTTCTTT. This translates into CASSFTGVLTEAFF. Filled out from reference TRBV5-5 and TRBJ1-1, the complete variable domain reads DAGVTQSPTHLIKTRGQQVTLRCSPISGHKSVSWYQQVLGQGPQFIFQYYEKEERGRGNFPDRFSARQFPNYSSELNVNALLLGDSALYLCASSFTGVLTEAFFGQGTRLTVV.

CDR3 residues: CASTIHGQGRYEQYF. The DNA of the CDR3 is TGTGCCAGCACTATACACGGACAGGGGAGGTACGAGCAGTACTTC. This chain links TRBV6-5 with TRBJ2-7, with TRBD1 identical over 9 bases. Germline CDR1 and CDR2: MNHEY and SVGAGI. The trim removed 7 bases at V and 4 bases at J, leaving 11 bases unmatched. This CDR3 is 15 amino acids long.

The rearrangement uses TRBV7-9 and TRBJ2-7, with 7 bases fitting TRBD1. V shed 1 base, J shed 6 bases, and the junction held 3 bases outside the gene matches. The germline V gene encodes CDR1 SEHNR and CDR2 FQNEAQ (reference sequence). The CDR3 extends over 13 amino acids. As DNA, the CDR3 is TGTGCCAGCAGCTTAGGGGCAGGGGGCGAGCAGTACTTC. This translates into CASSLGAGGEQYF. Filled out from reference TRBV7-9 and TRBJ2-7, the complete variable domain reads DTGVSQNPRHKITKRGQNVTFRCDPISEHNRLYWYRQTLGQGPEFLTYFQNEAQLEKSRLLSDRFSAERPKGSFSTLEIQRTEQGDSAMYLCASSLGAGGEQYFGPGTRLTVT.

J is TRBJ2-1 and V is TRBV7-3; 7 bases align to TRBD1. The CDR3 totals 15 residues. With V trimmed by 5 bases and J by 8 bases, 12 bases remained unmatched. The V gene's germline CDR1 is SGHTA and CDR2 FQGTGA. As DNA, the CDR3 is TGTGCCAGCAGCGGCCCAGAGACAGGGTGGGATGAGCAGTTCTTC. Its protein is CASSGPETGWDEQFF.

The chain joins TRBV18 to TRBJ2-5; D unresolved. Germline values: CDR1 KGHSH, CDR2 LQKENI. The germline V and J ends were trimmed by 3 bases and 7 bases, with 21 bases remaining between them. The CDR3 sequence is 16 residues long. Here the CDR3 DNA reads TGTGCCAGCTCACCTAGGCAGTCTCTGTACGGCGGGACCCAGTACTTC. Amino acids: CASSPRQSLYGGTQYF.

This clone appeared once. The V and J genes are TRBV7-9 and TRBJ2-5, with TRBD1 matching over 12 bases. The germline CDR1 and CDR2 sequences are SEHNR and FQNEAQ (reference sequence). The junction had 6 bases not matched to a gene; V was cut back by 5 bases and J by 5 bases. The CDR3 extends over 15 amino acids. The CDR3 nucleotides are TGTGCCAGCAGCCGGGACAGGGGGCTTGTTGAGACCCAGTACTTC. Its translation is CASSRDRGLVETQYF.